What follows are 7 T cell receptor beta chains derived from one specimen sequenced in a study of robustness of blood B and T cell sequencing. Instead of genomic DNA, mRNA was used to measure TCR beta repertoires. A 5' template-switch oligo added a universal priming site during cDNA synthesis. A 12-nucleotide random UMI in the template-switch oligo labeled every cDNA molecule. TCRdb passed the PCR reads through MiXCR, listing each CDR3 protein once. Here the sample spans about 4,000 distinct CDR3 sequences, 56% being singletons. Material: peripheral blood. The receptors here all came from a human donor in good health.

The chain combines TRBV5-1 with TRBJ2-3, with no clear D. V lost 4 bases to trimming and J lost 1 base, with 4 bases between them. CDR3 length: 12 residues. Germline V lookup: CDR1 SGHRS, CDR2 YFSETQ. This CDR3 is CASSRGTDTQYF. In nucleotides, the CDR3 is TGCGCCAGCAGCCGGGGCACAGATACGCAGTATTTT.

The V and J genes are TRBV20-1 and TRBJ2-3; possibly TRBD1 for D (6 bases). The CDR3 extends over 14 amino acids. Germline lookup yields CDR1 DFQATT and CDR2 SNEGSKA (reference sequence). V lost 4 bases, J lost 4 bases, and 15 bases lay in between. As DNA, the CDR3 is TGCAGTGCTACCCTGACAGGAAGCGCAGATACGCAGTATTTT. Its protein product is CSATLTGSADTQYF.

The rearrangement joins TRBV5-5 to TRBJ2-7; 9 bases align to TRBD1. The junction had 7 bases not matched to a gene; V was cut back by 4 bases and J by 2 bases. The CDR3 has 15 amino acids. Germline V gene lookup returns CDR1 SGHKS and CDR2 YYEKEE (reference sequence). This CDR3 is CASSPGTGMAYEQYF. Here the CDR3 DNA reads TGTGCCAGCAGCCCGGGGACAGGGATGGCCTACGAGCAGTACTTC. The full variable domain, in which reference TRBV5-5 and TRBJ2-7 provide the parts outside the CDR3, is DAGVTQSPTHLIKTRGQQVTLRCSPISGHKSVSWYQQVLGQGPQFIFQYYEKEERGRGNFPDRFSARQFPNYSSELNVNALLLGDSALYLCASSPGTGMAYEQYFGPGTRLTVT.

This clonotype occurred a few times. The chain recombines TRBV7-2 with TRBJ1-6; TRBD1 aligns across 8 bases. Trimming took 3 bases from V and 5 from J; bases not matched to a gene: 6. The CDR3 sequence is 16 residues long. Germline loops: CDR1 SGHTA, CDR2 FQGNSA. In DNA, the CDR3 is TGTGCCAGCAGCTTCCTGGGACAGGCAAATAATTCACCCCTCCACTTT. Its translation: CASSFLGQANNSPLHF.

The chain couples TRBV29-1 to TRBJ2-7, with 10 positions matching TRBD1. Losses at the gene ends were 4 bases for V and 5 bases for J; bases not matched to a gene: 8. The CDR3 is made up of 14 amino acids. In germline, CDR1 is SQVTM, CDR2 ANQGSEA. CDR3 sequence: CSVGGGTGADEQYF. The CDR3 nucleotides are TGCAGCGTTGGTGGGGGGACAGGGGCCGACGAGCAGTACTTC.

This sequence joins TRBV5-1 and TRBJ2-7; 7 nucleotides line up with TRBD1. The germline gives CDR1 SGHRS, CDR2 YFSETQ. V was clipped by 2 bases and J by 3 bases; unmatched bases: 5. The CDR3 runs 14 residues. The CDR3 loop reads CASSLPGGYYEQYF. The CDR3 region has the DNA TGCGCCAGCAGCTTACCAGGGGGTTACTACGAGCAGTACTTC.

The gene calls are TRBV29-1 and TRBJ2-3; TRBD2 matches at 8 bases. With 7 bases clipped from V and 8 bases from J, the junction kept 14 bases outside the gene matches. CDR3 length: 14 amino acids. Germline lookup yields CDR1 SQVTM and CDR2 ANQGSEA. CDR3 loop: CSGGAAGVPGTQYF. The CDR3 DNA sequence: TGCAGCGGTGGGGCAGCGGGGGTTCCTGGTACGCAGTATTTT.